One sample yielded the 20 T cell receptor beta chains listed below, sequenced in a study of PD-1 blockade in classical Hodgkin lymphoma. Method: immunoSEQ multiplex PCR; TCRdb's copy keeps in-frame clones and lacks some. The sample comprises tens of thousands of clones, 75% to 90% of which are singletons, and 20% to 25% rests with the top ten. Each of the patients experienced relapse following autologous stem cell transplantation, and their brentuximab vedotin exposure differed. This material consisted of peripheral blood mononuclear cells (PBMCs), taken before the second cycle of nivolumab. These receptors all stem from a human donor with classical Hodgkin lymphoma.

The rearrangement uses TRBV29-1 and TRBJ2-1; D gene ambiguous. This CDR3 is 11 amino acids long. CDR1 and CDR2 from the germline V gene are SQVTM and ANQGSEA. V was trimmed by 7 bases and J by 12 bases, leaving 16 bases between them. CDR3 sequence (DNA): TGCAGCGCCAACGATGGCGTAGTGCAGTTCTTC. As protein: CSANDGVVQFF.

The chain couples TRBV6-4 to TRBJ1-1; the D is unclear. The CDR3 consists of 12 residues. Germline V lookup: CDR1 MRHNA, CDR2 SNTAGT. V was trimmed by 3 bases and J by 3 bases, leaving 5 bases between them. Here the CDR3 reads CASSEGYTEAFF. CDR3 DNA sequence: TGTGCCAGCAGTGAAGGGTACACTGAAGCTTTCTTT.

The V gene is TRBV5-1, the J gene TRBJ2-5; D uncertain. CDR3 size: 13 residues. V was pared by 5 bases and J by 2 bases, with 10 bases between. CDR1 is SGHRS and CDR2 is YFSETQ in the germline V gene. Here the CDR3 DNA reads TGCGCCAGCAGGCATGGCAGACAAGAGACCCAGTACTTC. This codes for CASRHGRQETQYF.

In DNA, the CDR3 is TGTGCCAGCAGTTCGCTGACTGACAGCACGAGAGAGACCCAGTACTTC. Protein: CASSSLTDSTRETQYF. The chain carries TRBV27 and TRBJ2-5; tentative D call: TRBD1 (5 bases). V lost 4 bases and J lost 4, with 19 bases in between. The CDR3 length is 16 residues. Germline V lookup: CDR1 MNHEY, CDR2 SMNVEV (reference sequence).

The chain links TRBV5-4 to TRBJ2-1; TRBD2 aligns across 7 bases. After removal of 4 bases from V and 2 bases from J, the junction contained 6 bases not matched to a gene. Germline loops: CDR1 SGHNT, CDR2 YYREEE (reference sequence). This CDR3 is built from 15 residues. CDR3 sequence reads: CASSLLAGPYNEQFF. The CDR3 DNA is TGTGCCAGCAGCCTCTTAGCGGGCCCCTACAATGAGCAGTTCTTC.

CDR3 sequence (DNA): TGCGCCAGCAGCTTGGCCTTGGGACAGGGTTACGAGCAGTACTTC. Protein sequence: CASSLALGQGYEQYF. The rearrangement uses TRBV5-1 and TRBJ2-7; 9 bases map to TRBD1. Losses at the gene ends were 0 bases for V and 4 bases for J; bases not matched to a gene: 5. The germline gives CDR1 SGHRS, CDR2 YFSETQ. This CDR3 has 15 amino acids.

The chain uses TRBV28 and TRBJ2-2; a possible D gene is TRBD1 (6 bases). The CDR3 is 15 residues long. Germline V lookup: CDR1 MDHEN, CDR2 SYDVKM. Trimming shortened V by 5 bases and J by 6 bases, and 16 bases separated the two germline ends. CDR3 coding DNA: TGTGCCAGCAGTGGGGCGTCAGGGGCGCCCGGGGAGCTGTTTTTT. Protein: CASSGASGAPGELFF.

The CDR3 protein is CASSPPRAGVYNEQFF. The CDR3 coding sequence is TGTGCCAGCTCACCACCTCGAGCGGGAGTTTACAATGAGCAGTTCTTC. This chain joins TRBV18 and TRBJ2-1; 8 nucleotides line up with TRBD2. Germline CDR1 is KGHSH and CDR2 is LQKENI. After removal of 0 bases from V and 4 bases from J, the junction contained 5 bases not matched to a gene. The CDR3 loop spans 16 amino acids.

The CDR3 reads CASTTGTSGTYEQYF. CDR3 DNA: TGTGCCAGCACCACCGGGACTAGCGGTACCTACGAGCAGTACTTC. The chain employs TRBV28 and TRBJ2-5; 11 bases fit TRBD2. TRBJ2-7 explains the end of the DNA better; the J call may be wrong. The CDR3 runs to 15 residues. Germline CDR1 reads MDHEN; CDR2 reads SYDVKM.

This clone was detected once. The chain's CDR3 is CASSLALWGHGYTF. DNA for the CDR3: TGTGCCAGCAGCTTGGCCTTATGGGGCCATGGCTACACCTTC. V and J are TRBV5-5 and TRBJ1-2; maybe TRBD1 (5 bases). The CDR3 is 14 residues long. Trimming removed 0 bases from V and 6 bases from J, with 12 bases in between. Germline CDR1 is SGHKS and CDR2 is YYEKEE (reference sequence).

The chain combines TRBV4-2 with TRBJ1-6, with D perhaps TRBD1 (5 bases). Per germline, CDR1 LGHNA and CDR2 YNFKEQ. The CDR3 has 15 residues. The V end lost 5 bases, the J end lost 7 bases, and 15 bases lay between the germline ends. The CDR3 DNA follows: TGTGCCAGCAGCTTGGGCCAGGGAGGGAATTCACCCCTCCACTTT. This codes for CASSLGQGGNSPLHF.

CDR3 region: CASSASLNEKLFF. The CDR3, as DNA: TGTGCCAGCTCAGCGAGTTTGAATGAAAAACTGTTTTTT. The gene calls are TRBV18 and TRBJ1-4, with D unclear. The CDR3 has 13 residues. V was pared by 5 bases and J by 5 bases, with 9 bases between. CDR1 and CDR2 from the germline V gene are KGHSH and LQKENI.

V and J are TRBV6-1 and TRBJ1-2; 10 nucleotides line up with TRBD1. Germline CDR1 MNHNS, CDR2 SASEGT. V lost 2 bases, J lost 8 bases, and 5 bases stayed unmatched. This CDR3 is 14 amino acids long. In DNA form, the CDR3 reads TGTGCCAGCAGTGAAATGGGACAGGGGAGCGGCTACACCTTC. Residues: CASSEMGQGSGYTF.

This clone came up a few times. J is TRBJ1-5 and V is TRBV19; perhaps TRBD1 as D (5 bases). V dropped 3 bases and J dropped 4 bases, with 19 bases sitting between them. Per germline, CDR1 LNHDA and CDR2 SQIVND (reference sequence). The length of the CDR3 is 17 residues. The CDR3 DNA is TGTGCCAGTAGTATCCGGGCCTCCTGGGGGGATAATCAGCCCCAGCATTTT. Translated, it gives CASSIRASWGDNQPQHF.

As DNA, the CDR3 is TGTGCCACCGAAAGCGGGGGCCCATACAATGAGCAGTTCTTC. Residues: CATESGGPYNEQFF. V gene TRBV15 combines with J gene TRBJ2-1, with 8 bases aligning to TRBD2. The germline V gene encodes CDR1 LNHNV and CDR2 YYDKDF (reference sequence). The junction had 7 bases not matched to a gene; V was cut back by 8 bases and J by 4 bases. This CDR3 has 14 residues.

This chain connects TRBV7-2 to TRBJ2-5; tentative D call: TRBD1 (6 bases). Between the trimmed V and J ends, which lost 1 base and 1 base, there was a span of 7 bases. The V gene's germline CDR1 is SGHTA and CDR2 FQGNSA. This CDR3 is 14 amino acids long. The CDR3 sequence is CASSLVGGQETQYF. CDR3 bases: TGTGCCAGCAGCTTAGTAGGGGGCCAAGAGACCCAGTACTTC.

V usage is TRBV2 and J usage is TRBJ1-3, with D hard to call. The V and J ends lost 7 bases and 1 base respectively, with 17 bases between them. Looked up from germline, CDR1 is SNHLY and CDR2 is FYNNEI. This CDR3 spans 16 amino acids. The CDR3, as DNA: TGTGCCAGCACTTTCGAACAGAGCCAATCTGGAAACACCATATATTTT. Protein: CASTFEQSQSGNTIYF.

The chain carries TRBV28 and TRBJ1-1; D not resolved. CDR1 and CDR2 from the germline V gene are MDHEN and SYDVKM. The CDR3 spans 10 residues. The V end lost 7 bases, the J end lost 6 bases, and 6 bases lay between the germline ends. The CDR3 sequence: CASIGAEAFF. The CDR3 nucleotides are TGTGCCAGCATCGGAGCTGAAGCTTTCTTT.

CDR3 DNA sequence: TGTGCCAGCAGCTTAGTCCTAGCGGGGGGAACAGATACGCAGTATTTT. As protein: CASSLVLAGGTDTQYF. The V call is TRBV7-2, the J call TRBJ2-3, with 11 bases fitting TRBD2. The V gene end was trimmed by 1 base and the J gene end by 3 bases; junction bases not matched to a gene: 3. Per germline, CDR1 SGHTA and CDR2 FQGNSA. This CDR3 spans 16 amino acids.

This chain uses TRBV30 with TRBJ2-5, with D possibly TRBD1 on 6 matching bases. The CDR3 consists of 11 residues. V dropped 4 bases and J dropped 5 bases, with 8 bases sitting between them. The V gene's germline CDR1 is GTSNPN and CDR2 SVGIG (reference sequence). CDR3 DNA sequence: TGTGCCTGGACGCAGGGGGAGACCCAGTACTTC. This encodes CAWTQGETQYF. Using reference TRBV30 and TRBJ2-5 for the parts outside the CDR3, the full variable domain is SQTIHQWPATLVQPVGSPLSLECTVEGTSNPNLYWYRQAAGRGLQLLFYSVGIGQISSEVPQNLSASRPQDRQFILSSKKLLLSDSGFYLCAWTQGETQYFGPGTRLLVL.